The 21 T cell receptor beta chains below were found in one sample sequenced in a study of blood T cell repertoires in COVID-19. Sequenced by immunoSEQ multiplex PCR; TCRdb stores in-frame clones only, minus some. This table holds about 130,000 clones, more than 75% found once. Specimen: peripheral blood. The origin of the receptors is a woman aged 60-75 years with acute or convalescent COVID-19.

The chain combines TRBV6-5 with TRBJ2-3; D remains ambiguous. The germline V gene has CDR1 MNHEY and CDR2 SVGAGI. CDR3 length: 13 amino acids. With 6 bases removed from V and 4 bases from J, the gap between germline ends came to 11 bases. The CDR3 loop is CASRNYRADTQYF. CDR3 nucleotides: TGTGCCAGCAGAAATTATAGAGCAGATACGCAGTATTTT.

V usage is TRBV27 and J usage is TRBJ2-7; 10 bases fit TRBD2. CDR1 is MNHEY, CDR2 SMNVEV, per germline (reference sequence). This CDR3 spans 15 amino acids. The J segment lost 4 bases and the V segment lost 7 bases, leaving 10 bases of the junction unmatched. CDR3 amino acids: CASNPRASGGYEQYF. For the CDR3, the DNA is TGTGCCAGCAACCCCCGGGCTAGCGGGGGTTACGAGCAGTACTTC.

V is TRBV4-1 and J is TRBJ1-5; D remains unclear. Trimming cost V 4 bases and J 6 bases, with 16 bases left between them. The germline V gene encodes CDR1 MGHRA and CDR2 YSYEKL. The CDR3 extends over 15 amino acids. Here the CDR3 reads CASSLSPGVAQPQHF. CDR3 sequence (DNA): TGCGCCAGCAGCCTCTCGCCCGGAGTGGCTCAGCCCCAGCATTTT.

The chain employs TRBV28 and TRBJ2-5; TRBD2 aligns across 13 bases. Trimming removed 5 bases from V and 2 bases from J; junction bases left unmatched: 11. CDR1 is MDHEN, CDR2 SYDVKM, per germline. This CDR3 has 18 residues. CDR3 sequence: CASSLGTSGVALQETQYF. The CDR3 nucleotides are TGTGCCAGCAGTCTTGGGACTAGCGGGGTTGCTCTTCAAGAGACCCAGTACTTC.

The chain is built from TRBV9 and TRBJ2-1; tentative D call: TRBD2 (6 bases). This CDR3 region has 16 residues. The V end was cut by 4 bases, the J end by 1 base, with 15 bases between. CDR1 is SGDLS, CDR2 YYNGEE, per germline. The CDR3 sequence: CASSPVDSGSYNEQFF. The DNA for the CDR3 is TGTGCCAGCAGCCCCGTGGATAGCGGTTCCTACAATGAGCAGTTCTTC. The full variable domain, in which reference TRBV9 and TRBJ2-1 provide the parts outside the CDR3, is DSGVTQTPKHLITATGQRVTLRCSPRSGDLSVYWYQQSLDQGLQFLIQYYNGEERAKGNILERFSAQQFPDLHSELNLSSLELGDSALYFCASSPVDSGSYNEQFFGPGTRLTVL.

The chain links TRBV18 to TRBJ2-1, with 7 bases identical to TRBD2. CDR1 is KGHSH, CDR2 LQKENI, per germline. V was pared by 3 bases and J by 10 bases, with 12 bases of the junction left unmatched. The CDR3 length is 15 residues. The CDR3 sequence is CASSPGLAAQWEQFF. CDR3 in DNA: TGTGCCAGCTCACCCGGGCTAGCGGCACAATGGGAGCAGTTCTTC. Looking up the rest from reference TRBV18 and TRBJ2-1 gives the full variable domain: NAGVMQNPRHLVRRRGQEARLRCSPMKGHSHVYWYRQLPEEGLKFMVYLQKENIIDESGMPKERFSAEFPKEGPSILRIQQVVRGDSAAYFCASSPGLAAQWEQFFGPGTRLTVL.

The chain carries TRBV19 and TRBJ1-5; D uncertain. The CDR3 runs 18 residues. V lost 4 bases and J lost 1, with 20 bases in between. Looked up from germline, CDR1 is LNHDA and CDR2 is SQIVND (reference sequence). For the CDR3, the DNA is TGTGCCAGTAGTAGGCGACAAACCGCTTGGGTGAGCAATCAGCCCCAGCATTTT. Translated, it gives CASSRRQTAWVSNQPQHF. Looking up the rest from reference TRBV19 and TRBJ1-5 gives the full variable domain: DGGITQSPKYLFRKEGQNVTLSCEQNLNHDAMYWYRQDPGQGLRLIYYSQIVNDFQKGDIAEGYSVSREKKESFPLTVTSAQKNPTAFYLCASSRRQTAWVSNQPQHFGDGTRLSIL.

The rearrangement links TRBV7-3 to TRBJ2-1; TRBD2 agrees at 10 bases. This CDR3 has 15 residues. After removal of 5 bases from V and 10 bases from J, the junction contained 11 bases not matched to a gene. The germline CDR1 and CDR2 sequences are SGHTA and FQGTGA. The CDR3 sequence is CASSPSSGRALEQFF. The CDR3 nucleotides read TGTGCCAGCAGCCCCTCAAGCGGGAGGGCCTTAGAGCAGTTCTTC.

The chain carries TRBV29-1 and TRBJ1-5; D is unresolved. The CDR3 is 13 amino acids. V lost 6 bases and J 5 bases, leaving 14 bases between the germline ends. From germline, CDR1 is SQVTM and CDR2 ANQGSEA. The CDR3 is CSVARGRDQPQHF. CDR3 DNA: TGCAGCGTAGCTCGAGGGAGGGATCAGCCCCAGCATTTT.

The DNA of the CDR3 is TGTGCCAGCAGCGTAGTGACAGGGAGCACTGAAGCTTTCTTT. It yields the protein CASSVVTGSTEAFF. The V call is TRBV9, the J call TRBJ1-1; the match to TRBD1 covers 7 bases. Germline loops: CDR1 SGDLS, CDR2 YYNGEE. The CDR3 spans 14 residues. Losses at the gene ends were 0 bases for V and 4 bases for J; bases not matched to a gene: 3. Looking up the rest from reference TRBV9 and TRBJ1-1 gives the full variable domain: DSGVTQTPKHLITATGQRVTLRCSPRSGDLSVYWYQQSLDQGLQFLIQYYNGEERAKGNILERFSAQQFPDLHSELNLSSLELGDSALYFCASSVVTGSTEAFFGQGTRLTVV.

The chain links TRBV5-8 to TRBJ1-3; the match to TRBD1 covers 8 bases. V lost 0 bases, J lost 7 bases, and 3 bases stayed unmatched. Germline assignment: CDR1 SGHTS and CDR2 YDEGEE. The CDR3 is 14 residues long. This CDR3 reads CASSLGQGRNTIYF. CDR3 sequence (DNA): TGTGCCAGCAGCTTGGGACAGGGGAGGAACACCATATATTTT.

This chain uses TRBV11-3 with TRBJ2-1, with a weak D call TRBD2 (6 bases). The V end lost 5 bases, the J end lost 1 base, and 18 bases lay between the germline ends. The CDR3 has 17 residues. Germline CDR1 and CDR2: SGHNT and YENEEA. CDR3 nucleotide sequence: TGTGCCAGCAGCCCCAGCGTGGACGGGAGTTCCTACAATGAGCAGTTCTTC. Amino acid sequence: CASSPSVDGSSYNEQFF. The full variable domain, rest sourced from reference TRBV11-3 and TRBJ2-1, is EAGVVQSPRYKIIEKKQPVAFWCNPISGHNTLYWYLQNLGQGPELLIRYENEEAVDDSQLPKDRFSAERLKGVDSTLKIQPAELGDSAVYLCASSPSVDGSSYNEQFFGPGTRLTVL.

On this clone: The junction shows a germline mismatch at one end, possibly a read error. This sequence joins TRBV10-3 and TRBJ1-1, with D possibly matching TRBD1 (6 bases). Germline CDR1 and CDR2: ENHRY and SYGVKD. The CDR3 sequence is 15 residues long. Written as DNA, the CDR3 is TGTGCCATTAGTGCCCCCGGGGGGCCGAACACTGAAGCTTTCTTT. This encodes CAISAPGGPNTEAFF.

The CDR3 here is CASSIRGMDYEQYF. The CDR3 bases are TGTGCCAGTAGTATAAGAGGTATGGACTACGAGCAGTACTTC. The V and J genes are TRBV19 and TRBJ2-7; D unresolved. The CDR3 is 14 amino acids. The germline gives CDR1 LNHDA, CDR2 SQIVND (reference sequence). V was clipped by 2 bases and J by 3 bases, with 11 bases between them.

The chain couples TRBV30 to TRBJ1-1, with D maybe TRBD1 (5 bases). Germline values: CDR1 GTSNPN, CDR2 SVGIG (reference sequence). The CDR3 is 16 amino acids. V was pared by 0 bases and J by 1 base, with 15 bases between. CDR3 nucleotides: TGTGCCTGGAGTGTACCCCAGTTCGGACAGAACACTGAAGCTTTCTTT. It specifies CAWSVPQFGQNTEAFF. Full variable domain (outside the CDR3, taken from reference TRBV30 and TRBJ1-1): SQTIHQWPATLVQPVGSPLSLECTVEGTSNPNLYWYRQAAGRGLQLLFYSVGIGQISSEVPQNLSASRPQDRQFILSSKKLLLSDSGFYLCAWSVPQFGQNTEAFFGQGTRLTVV.

This clone was counted between two and nine times. The chain combines TRBV28 with TRBJ1-4, with 9 bases that match TRBD1. This CDR3 is built from 15 residues. Germline CDR1 and CDR2: MDHEN and SYDVKM. V was pared by 2 bases and J by 5 bases, with 3 bases of the junction left unmatched. DNA of the CDR3: TGTGCCAGCAGTTTAGGCGGGACAGGGAATGAAAAACTGTTTTTT. Its translation: CASSLGGTGNEKLFF.

This clone was counted only a few times. The chain is built from TRBV6-2 or TRBV6-3 and TRBJ2-3; the D gene is possibly TRBD2 (5 bases). This CDR3 region has 14 residues. Germline assignment: CDR1 MNHEY and CDR2 SVGEGT. V lost 0 bases to trimming and J lost 1 base, with 5 bases between them. DNA of the CDR3: TGTGCCAGCAGTTACTCGCGGGGCACAGATACGCAGTATTTT. Translation: CASSYSRGTDTQYF.

This chain connects TRBV9 to TRBJ1-1; D possibly corresponds to TRBD1 (6 bases). Germline-derived CDR1 and CDR2 are SGDLS and YYNGEE. This CDR3 spans 15 amino acids. Trimming took 3 bases from V and 0 from J, leaving 12 bases between them. In DNA form, the CDR3 reads TGTGCCAGCAGCGGGACAGATATCATGAACACTGAAGCTTTCTTT. It codes for CASSGTDIMNTEAFF. Filled out from reference TRBV9 and TRBJ1-1, the complete variable domain reads DSGVTQTPKHLITATGQRVTLRCSPRSGDLSVYWYQQSLDQGLQFLIQYYNGEERAKGNILERFSAQQFPDLHSELNLSSLELGDSALYFCASSGTDIMNTEAFFGQGTRLTVV.

This sequence joins TRBV7-9 and TRBJ1-4, with D possibly TRBD1 on 6 matching bases. CDR1 is SEHNR, CDR2 FQNEAQ, per germline (reference sequence). The CDR3 is 15 amino acids. V shed 3 bases and J shed 11 bases, with 19 bases lying between them. The CDR3 loop is CASSLSSGQPPKLFF. The CDR3 DNA reads as TGTGCCAGCAGCTTGTCCTCCGGACAGCCCCCCAAACTGTTTTTT. Variable domain in full (rest from reference TRBV7-9 and TRBJ1-4): DTGVSQNPRHKITKRGQNVTFRCDPISEHNRLYWYRQTLGQGPEFLTYFQNEAQLEKSRLLSDRFSAERPKGSFSTLEIQRTEQGDSAMYLCASSLSSGQPPKLFFGSGTQLSVL.

A remark on this clone: The sample carries other DNA sequences with the same CDR3. This chain uses TRBV28 with TRBJ1-1; 8 bases align to TRBD1. The junction had 3 bases not matched to a gene; V was cut back by 3 bases and J by 0 bases. CDR3 length: 15 amino acids. The V gene's germline CDR1 is MDHEN and CDR2 SYDVKM. CDR3 sequence (DNA): TGTGCCAGCAGTTTGACAGGGGCCCTGAACACTGAAGCTTTCTTT. This sequence encodes CASSLTGALNTEAFF.

This chain uses TRBV18 with TRBJ2-5, with D maybe TRBD1 (5 bases). In germline, CDR1 is KGHSH, CDR2 LQKENI. The CDR3 length is 16 residues. V was cut by 0 bases and J by 2 bases, with 13 bases left in between. The CDR3 DNA follows: TGTGCCAGCTCACCACCGAAAGGGGCGGATCAAGAGACCCAGTACTTC. Amino acids: CASSPPKGADQETQYF.